This T cell receptor (beta chain) originates from a study of blood T cell repertoires in COVID-19. Trimming shortened V by 4 bases and J by 5 bases, and 13 bases separated the two germline ends. This CDR3 is 14 amino acids long. The germline CDR1 and CDR2 sequences are SEHNR and FQNEAQ (reference sequence). This clone was counted a single time. TCRdb's copy holds only in-frame clones and misses some; the assay was immunoSEQ multiplex PCR. The sample holds around 62,000 clones, 93% seen once. Sequenced: peripheral blood. The clonotype originates from a man aged 70 or older with active COVID-19. The chain employs TRBV7-9 and TRBJ2-3, with D possibly TRBD2 on 6 matching bases. This CDR3 is CASSSRTGEDTQYF. The CDR3 DNA is TGTGCCAGCAGCTCGAGGACGGGGGAAGATACGCAGTATTTT.